Shown below are 25 T cell receptor beta chains from a single sample sequenced in a study of OX40 agonist ivuxolimab in advanced cancers. Measured with immunoSEQ multiplex PCR; TCRdb has only the in-frame clones, and not every one. The repertoire holds about 72,000 clones, with more than 80% as singletons. The specimen was CD4+ or CD8+ T cells sorted from blood, collected in a trial of the OX40 agonist ivuxolimab. The receptors come from an adult with an advanced solid tumor such as melanoma, head and neck, liver or kidney cancer.

V and J are TRBV11-2 and TRBJ2-2, with D uncertain. The germline gives CDR1 SGHAT, CDR2 FQNNGV. The CDR3 is 15 residues long. Between the trimmed V and J ends, which lost 4 bases and 3 bases, there was a span of 12 bases. This chain's CDR3 is CASSSTRLDTGELFF. CDR3 in DNA: TGTGCCAGCAGCTCAACGAGGCTCGACACCGGGGAGCTGTTTTTT.

J is TRBJ2-2 and V is TRBV7-2; D possibly uses TRBD1 or TRBD2 (7 bases each). Germline assignment: CDR1 SGHTA and CDR2 FQGNSA. The CDR3 runs to 15 residues. V was clipped by 6 bases and J by 5 bases, with 16 bases between them. CDR3 coding DNA: TGTGCCAGCAGGAGTAACCAGGGGGGGACCGGGGAGCTGTTTTTT. Translation: CASRSNQGGTGELFF.

The chain recombines TRBV7-6 with TRBJ1-1, with unresolved D. The germline CDR1 and CDR2 sequences are SGHVS and FNYEAQ. Deletions cut 1 base from V and 0 bases from J, with 12 bases between. The CDR3 runs 16 residues. CDR3 protein: CASSLGGRGLNTEAFF. The DNA for the CDR3 is TGTGCCAGCAGCTTAGGAGGACGCGGGTTGAACACTGAAGCTTTCTTT.

The chain links TRBV6-6 to TRBJ2-1, with 10 bases matching TRBD2. In germline, CDR1 is MNHNY, CDR2 SVGAGI (reference sequence). The V segment lost 6 bases and the J segment 5 bases; nucleotides outside the gene matches: 7. The CDR3 contains 15 residues. CDR3 nucleotides: TGTGCCAGCAGGGAACTAGCGGGGTCCAACAATGAGCAGTTCTTC. This gives the protein CASRELAGSNNEQFF.

CDR3 sequence: CASSFGQGAGYTF. The CDR3 DNA reads as TGTGCCAGCAGCTTCGGACAGGGTGCTGGCTACACCTTC. The chain couples TRBV7-2 to TRBJ1-2; TRBD1 matches 8 bases. Germline CDR1 reads SGHTA; CDR2 reads FQGNSA. Unmatched junction bases numbered 4, after V lost 3 bases and J lost 7 bases. The CDR3 spans 13 residues.

The rearrangement links TRBV5-1 to TRBJ2-7; no reliable D call. The V and J ends lost 5 bases and 2 bases respectively, with 17 bases between them. Germline V CDR1 and CDR2: SGHRS, YFSETQ. The CDR3 has 15 amino acids. The CDR3 nucleotides are TGCGCCAGCAGTTACGTTAGCAGCTTTACCTACGAGCAGTACTTC. Translating it yields CASSYVSSFTYEQYF. The whole variable domain, filled in from reference TRBV5-1 and TRBJ2-7, reads KAGVTQTPRYLIKTRGQQVTLSCSPISGHRSVSWYQQTPGQGLQFLFEYFSETQRNKGNFPGRFSGRQFSNSRSEMNVSTLELGDSALYLCASSYVSSFTYEQYFGPGTRLTVT.

The V call is TRBV9, the J call TRBJ1-1; possibly TRBD1 for D (6 bases). The CDR3 totals 15 residues. V shed 0 bases and J shed 6 bases, with 15 bases lying between them. Germline V lookup: CDR1 SGDLS, CDR2 YYNGEE. This CDR3 reads CASSVARGGISEAFF. In nucleotides, the CDR3 is TGTGCCAGCAGCGTAGCCCGAGGGGGGATTTCTGAAGCTTTCTTT.

This chain's CDR3 is CASSALAGGKETQYF. Here the CDR3 DNA reads TGCGCCAGCAGTGCCTTAGCGGGGGGGAAAGAGACCCAGTACTTC. The V and J genes are TRBV10-1 and TRBJ2-5; 11 bases are a match to TRBD2. The V gene's germline CDR1 is WNHNN and CDR2 SYGVQD (reference sequence). Trimming removed 4 bases from V and 3 bases from J; junction bases left unmatched: 4. CDR3 size: 15 residues.

The rearrangement links TRBV28 to TRBJ1-5; TRBD1 matches at 8 bases. CDR1 MDHEN and CDR2 SYDVKM come from the germline V gene. The CDR3 runs to 15 residues. V gave up 6 bases and J gave up 2 bases; unmatched junction bases: 6. CDR3 amino acids: CASSSGQGGNQPQHF. DNA for the CDR3: TGTGCCAGCAGCAGCGGACAGGGCGGCAATCAGCCCCAGCATTTT. Supplemented by reference TRBV28 and TRBJ1-5, the full variable domain reads DVKVTQSSRYLVKRTGEKVFLECVQDMDHENMFWYRQDPGLGLRLIYFSYDVKMKEKGDIPEGYSVSREKKERFSLILESASTNQTSMYLCASSSGQGGNQPQHFGDGTRLSIL.

The chain is built from TRBV4-1 and TRBJ2-1; TRBD2 might be the D (6 bases). The ends were cut back, 0 bases at V and 10 bases at J, with 16 bases in the middle. CDR3 length: 15 residues. Per germline, CDR1 MGHRA and CDR2 YSYEKL. The chain's CDR3 is CASSQEGGLSGEQFF. The CDR3 DNA reads TGCGCCAGCAGCCAAGAAGGAGGGTTGAGCGGCGAGCAGTTCTTC.

This rearrangement joins TRBV11-2 to TRBJ2-1; the match to TRBD2 covers 14 bases. In germline, CDR1 is SGHAT, CDR2 FQNNGV. The V segment lost 5 bases and the J segment 7 bases; nucleotides outside the gene matches: 7. The CDR3 spans 16 residues. The CDR3 loop reads CASSPPGTSGSNEQFF. The CDR3 DNA reads as TGTGCCAGCAGCCCGCCCGGGACTAGCGGGAGTAATGAGCAGTTCTTC.

The genes are TRBV25-1 and TRBJ2-5; 8 bases agree with TRBD1. J was trimmed by 5 bases and V by 2 bases; bases with no gene match: 4. CDR3 length equals 14 residues. Germline assignment: CDR1 MGHDK and CDR2 SYGVNS. This chain's CDR3 is CASSETNRGETQYF. The CDR3 bases are TGTGCCAGCAGTGAAACAAACAGGGGGGAGACCCAGTACTTC.

The chain is built from TRBV4-1 and TRBJ1-4, with D possibly matching TRBD1 (6 bases). V was shortened by 0 bases and J by 5 bases, with 10 bases between the two germline ends. CDR1 and CDR2 (germline): MGHRA, YSYEKL. The CDR3 loop spans 15 amino acids. The CDR3 sequence is CASSQDRGANEKLFF. The CDR3 region has the DNA TGCGCCAGCAGCCAAGATCGGGGGGCGAATGAAAAACTGTTTTTT.

The J gene is TRBJ1-1, the V gene TRBV6-5; a possible D gene is TRBD1 (6 bases). CDR3 length equals 12 residues. Germline loops: CDR1 MNHEY, CDR2 SVGAGI. V was clipped by 0 bases and J by 9 bases, with 8 bases between them. CDR3 amino acids: CASSYSGDKAFF. The CDR3 DNA reads TGTGCCAGCAGTTACTCAGGGGACAAAGCTTTCTTT.

This chain links TRBV30 with TRBJ1-2; D not certain. CDR3 length equals 13 residues. V lost 3 bases and J 4 bases, leaving 12 bases between the germline ends. Per the germline V gene, CDR1 is GTSNPN and CDR2 is SVGIG (reference sequence). This chain's CDR3 is CAWRASSRYGYTF. The CDR3 DNA reads as TGTGCCTGGAGGGCCAGCTCTCGCTATGGCTACACCTTC.

The chain links TRBV11-2 to TRBJ2-7; D ambiguous. Germline values: CDR1 SGHAT, CDR2 FQNNGV. The V end was cut by 7 bases, the J end by 2 bases, with 9 bases between. The CDR3 is made up of 12 amino acids. This chain's CDR3 is CASTDLTYEQYF. CDR3 sequence (DNA): TGTGCCAGCACCGACCTAACCTACGAGCAGTACTTC.

The chain combines TRBV6-6 with TRBJ2-7; D gene uncertain. This CDR3 spans 14 amino acids. The germline CDR1 and CDR2 sequences are MNHNY and SVGAGI (reference sequence). V was pared by 6 bases and J by 2 bases, with 14 bases between. The CDR3 protein is CASRPPMQTYEQYF. DNA of the CDR3: TGTGCCAGCAGACCCCCTATGCAAACCTACGAGCAGTACTTC.

The chain couples TRBV5-1 to TRBJ2-3, with TRBD2 identical over 16 bases. Germline V gives CDR1 SGHRS, CDR2 YFSETQ. The CDR3 has 18 amino acids. The ends lost 4 bases at V and 4 bases at J; junction bases unmatched: 9. The CDR3 DNA is TGCGCCAGCAGCCCGGGACTAGCGGGAGGGCCTGGGGCAGATACGCAGTATTTT. Translating gives CASSPGLAGGPGADTQYF.

The CDR3 nucleotides read TGTGCCAGCAGTTCCTCAACCGGGCCAGGGGTTATCGAAAAACTGTTTTTT. It translates to CASSSSTGPGVIEKLFF. The rearrangement joins TRBV6-7 to TRBJ1-4; tentatively, D is TRBD1 (6 bases). TRBV6-7 is filed as an ORF, its function uncertain. V gave up 4 bases and J gave up 8 bases, with 23 bases separating them. CDR3 length: 17 residues.

The rearrangement joins TRBV9 to TRBJ2-1; 7 nucleotides align to TRBD2. Unmatched junction bases numbered 6, after V lost 3 bases and J lost 0 bases. Germline V lookup: CDR1 SGDLS, CDR2 YYNGEE. The CDR3 totals 16 residues. CDR3 bases: TGTGCCAGCAGCGCCAGAAGCGGGAACTCCTACAATGAGCAGTTCTTC. Translating gives CASSARSGNSYNEQFF.

The V and J genes are TRBV4-1 and TRBJ1-2; TRBD1 matches at 9 bases. The CDR3 length is 15 residues. Germline CDR1 is MGHRA and CDR2 is YSYEKL. V lost 3 bases, J lost 8 bases, and 10 bases stayed unmatched. CDR3 in DNA: TGCGCCAGCAGCCAGGACAGGGGAGTAGTGGGCGGCTACACCTTC. Translated: CASSQDRGVVGGYTF.

This sequence joins TRBV30 and TRBJ1-5; no clear D gene. The germline CDR1 and CDR2 sequences are GTSNPN and SVGIG (reference sequence). V gave up 0 bases and J gave up 6 bases, with 12 bases separating them. The CDR3 consists of 14 residues. The DNA for the CDR3 is TGTGCCTGGAGTGTCGAAGGTCTTTCTCAGCCCCAGCATTTT. Its protein product is CAWSVEGLSQPQHF.

In its sample, this clone was seen a few times. This chain connects TRBV6-6 to TRBJ2-7; 8 positions match TRBD2. The ends lost 7 bases at V and 2 bases at J; junction bases unmatched: 7. Germline loops: CDR1 MNHNY, CDR2 SVGAGI (reference sequence). The CDR3 contains 14 residues. CDR3 region: CASKDGRAPYEQYF. In nucleotides, the CDR3 is TGTGCCAGCAAGGACGGGAGGGCTCCCTACGAGCAGTACTTC.

The gene calls are TRBV10-3 and TRBJ2-3, with 9 bases fitting TRBD1. Germline values: CDR1 ENHRY, CDR2 SYGVKD. With V trimmed by 1 base and J by 4 bases, 6 bases remained unmatched. The CDR3 covers 16 residues. This CDR3 is CAISEFDRGSSDTQYF. The CDR3 bases are TGTGCCATCAGTGAGTTTGACAGGGGGAGCTCAGATACGCAGTATTTT.

This clone appeared once. V gene TRBV18 combines with J gene TRBJ2-3; D call uncertain. V was shortened by 0 bases and J by 11 bases, with 12 bases between the two germline ends. The CDR3 is made up of 13 amino acids. The germline gives CDR1 KGHSH, CDR2 LQKENI. DNA of the CDR3: TGTGCCAGCTCACCACCGGTTGAGAAAGGGCAGTATTTT. As protein: CASSPPVEKGQYF.